The source of this T cell receptor (beta chain) is a study of cytomegalovirus exposure and HLA in healthy donors. General study results and limits: It was in a later analysis that TCR association rates were seen to vary by HLA locus, highest for DRB1 and lowest for HLA-C. Associated with HLA alleles at 0.05 false discovery rate in a later analysis were fewer than 20,000 TCR beta sequences.

V was pared by 0 bases and J by 0 bases, with 12 bases between. This CDR3 is built from 17 residues. The PCR ran on 60 Vbeta and 13 Jbeta primers. Authors' processing steps: In a later analysis, of roughly 73 million unique beta chains, roughly 9.9 million appeared in at least two donors. Libraries were prepared by immunoSEQ multiplex PCR; TCRdb keeps only in-frame clonotypes and omits some of them. V and J calls and clone size come straight from that table; D and trimming were deduced from the DNA. This table has some 150,000 clones, roughly 80% appearing once. Regarding this clone: Its antigen is undetermined.

This sequence joins TRBV23-1 and TRBJ1-5, with D perhaps matching TRBD1 (5 bases). TRBV23-1 is recorded as an ORF, its role being uncertain. Sequenced: PBMCs. The source of this sequence is a female donor in good health and CMV-seronegative. The CDR3 sequence: CASSQSRQLYSNQPQHF. The CDR3 nucleotides are TGCGCCAGCAGTCAATCAAGACAGCTCTATAGCAATCAGCCCCAGCATTTT.